This TCR beta chain was identified during a study of memory CD4+ T cells and cytomegalovirus serostatus (dated by TCRdb to between 2019 and 2020). With regard to the full study: The cohort included around 33 healthy adults from Belgium, of whom 9 were CMV seropositive and approximately 24 were CMV seronegative. CD4+ memory TCRbeta repertoires of a Belgian cohort with known cytomegalovirus serostatus were sequenced in order to replicate a published TCR-based CMV serostatus classifier.

A FACSAria II was used to sort memory CD4+ T cells, defined as single viable CD3+CD4+CD8-CD45RO+ cells. CMV serostatus was determined with a Roche Elecsys assay detecting serum IgG against CMV pp150, pp28, p38 and p52. After thawing, total CD4+ T cells were enriched by positive selection with CD4 magnetic microbeads. Samples originated from another study that specifically interrogated the CD4+ T cell memory repertoire. Peripheral blood mononuclear cells were isolated and cryopreserved according to standard operating procedures, and serum was stored at -80 degrees C. Staining used CD3-PerCP (BW264/56), CD4-APC (RPA-T4), CD45RO-PE (UCHT1) and CD8-Pacific Orange (3B5) antibodies, with Sytox blue excluding non-viable cells. The CDR3 runs 13 amino acids, cysteine and phenylalanine included. The entry retains the CDR3 DNA only, 39 bases that are in frame from base 1. CDR1 LNHDA and CDR2 SQIVND are derived from the germline V gene (reference sequence). V loses 3 bases at its end and J loses 6 bases; junction bases beyond the gene matches: 4.

This clone has a single count. What antigen it recognizes has not been identified. No much larger clone is present one base from it, and per-base qualities are unavailable. Genomic DNA was extracted from sorted cells with the Quick-DNA Microprep Kit. Amplification of TCRbeta DNA was done with the immunoSEQ hsTCRbeta kit, following the protocol from the manufacturer. TCRbeta libraries were sequenced on an Illumina MiSeq instrument. The authors processed their data as follows. After out-of-frame sequences were removed, 2,204,828 distinct TCRbeta sequences remained, averaging about 66,813 per individual. Each individual was scored according to the count of about 150 previously reported CMV-associated TCRbeta sequences and the total productive distinct TCRbeta count. A beta-binomial model was reimplemented in Python, and scikit-learn random forests with default parameters were trained on US cohort data. Classifier performance on the Belgian cohort was summarized as median AUC with percentile confidence intervals over 10,000 bootstrap iterations. The table comes from immuneACCESS by way of TCRdb, which keeps in-frame sequences with V and J called. Part of the clones is missing from these tables; in studies checked, under half for an unresolved V gene and the rest for unknown reasons. The DNA gave D and trimming, while V, J and clone size come from that table. This sample is represented by 55,000 to 65,000 clones; 82% of them were singletons. The ten top clones hold approximately 0.5% of the sample.

Summary of the overall study and its limitations: For predicting CMV serostatus, the median bootstrapped AUC was roughly 0.95 using the original framework and around 0.9 using a US-trained random forest. Of under 200 previously reported CMV-associated TCRbeta sequences, 67 appeared in the CD4+ memory repertoires, each in one to five individuals. The results were interpreted as suggesting that the CMV-associated TCR signature is mostly present in the CD4+ memory repertoire. Only CD4+CD45RO+ memory cells were sequenced, in contrast to the original study, which included naive and memory CD4+ and CD8+ populations. On the Belgian cohort, the classifier built on the original framework reached a median bootstrapped AUC of about 0.95, with a 95% CI of 0.76-1.00.

The sample comprised memory CD4+ T cells from blood. The rearrangement combines TRBV19 with TRBJ1-1; TRBD1 lines up with 7 middle nucleotides. The sequence was obtained from an adult in good health and CMV-seronegative. Some clones in this sample may be carry-over from other donors' samples. The DNA sequence follows: TGTGCCAGTAGTATGCAGGGGGGCGCTGAAGCTTTCTTT. Its translation reads: CASSMQGGAEAFF.